Listed here is a single T cell receptor beta chain. This record belongs to a study of blood T cell repertoires in COVID-19. TCRdb keeps only in-frame clones here, not all; method: immunoSEQ multiplex PCR. The profile shows roughly 130,000 clones, under 80% of them singletons. CDR3 length equals 15 residues. From germline, CDR1 is SEHNR and CDR2 FQNEAQ (reference sequence). V lost 5 bases and J 3 bases, leaving 15 bases between the germline ends. The chain combines TRBV7-9 with TRBJ2-3; weak D call: TRBD2 (5 bases). Material for sequencing was peripheral blood. This receptor was obtained from an elderly man with acute or convalescent COVID-19. The CDR3 loop reads CASSIRGGQTDTQYF. CDR3 bases: TGTGCCAGCAGCATCCGGGGTGGTCAAACAGATACGCAGTATTTT.